The clone carrying this TCR beta chain was counted between two and nine times. Its antigen is not identified. Losses at the gene ends were 2 bases for V and 4 bases for J; bases not matched to a gene: 5. The germline gives CDR1 SEHNR, CDR2 FQNEAQ (reference sequence). This CDR3 comprises 16 residues. The treatment here: approximately 10-day PBMC culture with coronavirus spike peptide pools or control peptides (ViraFEST assay). Expanded clonotypes were found by TCR sequencing after peptide-pool stimulation (ViraFEST). Per well, fewer than 2.5 million PBMCs were cultured in the presence of approximately 10 IU/ml IL-2 and around 9.5 ug/ml peptide pools. Days 3 and 7 were when half the medium was replaced with fresh IL-2 medium. This specimen belongs to a study of vaccination and CD4 T cells after COVID-19. An Oncomine TCR Beta short-read assay was used to sequence the DNA from cultured CD4+ T cells. TCRdb redid the calling of the PCR reads with MiXCR, one entry per CDR3 protein. There are roughly 10,000 distinct CDR3 sequences in the sample; approximately 25% occur only once, and 24% lies in the top ten.

Study findings and constraints: From a median of about 21 to 40, SARS-CoV-2-reactive clonotypes increased, though not significantly.

This receptor was identified in a human donor who had recovered from COVID-19. Sequenced here: CD4+ T cells from blood, cultured in vitro, sampled after SARS-CoV-2 vaccination. The V and J genes are TRBV7-9 and TRBJ2-3; 11 nucleotides line up with TRBD2. CDR3 coding DNA: TGTGCCAGCAGCTTAACGAGGACTAGCGGGCCAGATACGCAGTATTTT. Translating gives CASSLTRTSGPDTQYF.